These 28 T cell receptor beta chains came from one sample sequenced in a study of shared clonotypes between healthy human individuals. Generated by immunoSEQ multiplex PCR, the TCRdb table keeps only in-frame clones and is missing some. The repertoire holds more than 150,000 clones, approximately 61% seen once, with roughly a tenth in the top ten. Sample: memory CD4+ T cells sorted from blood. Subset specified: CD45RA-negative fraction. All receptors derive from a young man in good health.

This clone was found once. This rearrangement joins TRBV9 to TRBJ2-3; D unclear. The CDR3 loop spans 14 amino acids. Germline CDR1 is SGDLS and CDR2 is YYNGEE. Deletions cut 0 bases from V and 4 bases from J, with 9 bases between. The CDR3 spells CASSVGLIPDTQYF. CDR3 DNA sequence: TGTGCCAGCAGCGTAGGTCTCATCCCAGATACGCAGTATTTT.

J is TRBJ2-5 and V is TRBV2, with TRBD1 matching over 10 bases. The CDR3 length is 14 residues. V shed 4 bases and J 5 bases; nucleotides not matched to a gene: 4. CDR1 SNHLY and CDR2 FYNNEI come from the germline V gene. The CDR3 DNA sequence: TGTGCCAGCAGTGCCGGGACAGGGGACGAGACCCAGTACTTC. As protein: CASSAGTGDETQYF.

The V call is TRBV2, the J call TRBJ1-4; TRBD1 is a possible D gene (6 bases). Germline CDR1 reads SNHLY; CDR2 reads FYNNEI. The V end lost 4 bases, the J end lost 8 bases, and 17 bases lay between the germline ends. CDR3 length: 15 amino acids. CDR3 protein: CASSVGDRLEEKLFF. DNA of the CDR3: TGTGCCAGCAGTGTGGGAGACAGGTTAGAGGAAAAACTGTTTTTT.

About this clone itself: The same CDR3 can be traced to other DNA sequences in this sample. The CDR3 DNA sequence: TGTGCCAGCAGCTTAGGTCATAACACTGAAGCTTTCTTT. Residues: CASSLGHNTEAFF. This chain links TRBV7-2 with TRBJ1-1; D unresolved. Per the germline V gene, CDR1 is SGHTA and CDR2 is FQGNSA. The CDR3 consists of 13 residues. V gave up 1 base and J gave up 2 bases, with 5 bases separating them.

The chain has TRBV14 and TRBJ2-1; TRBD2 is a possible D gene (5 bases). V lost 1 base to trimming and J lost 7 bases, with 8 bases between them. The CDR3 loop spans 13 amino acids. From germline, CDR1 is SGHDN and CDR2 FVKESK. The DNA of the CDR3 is TGTGCCAGCAGCCAAGTTCGGGGTAATGAGCAGTTCTTC. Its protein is CASSQVRGNEQFF. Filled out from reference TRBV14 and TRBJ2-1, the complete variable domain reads EAGVTQFPSHSVIEKGQTVTLRCDPISGHDNLYWYRRVMGKEIKFLLHFVKESKQDESGMPNNRFLAERTGGTYSTLKVQPAELEDSGVYFCASSQVRGNEQFFGPGTRLTVL.

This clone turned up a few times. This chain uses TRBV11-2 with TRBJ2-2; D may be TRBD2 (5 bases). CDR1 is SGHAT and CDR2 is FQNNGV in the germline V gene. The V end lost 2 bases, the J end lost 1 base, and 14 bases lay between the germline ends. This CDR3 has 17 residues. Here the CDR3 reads CASSLTRLAKNTGELFF. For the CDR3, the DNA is TGTGCCAGCAGCTTAACGCGGCTAGCTAAGAACACCGGGGAGCTGTTTTTT.

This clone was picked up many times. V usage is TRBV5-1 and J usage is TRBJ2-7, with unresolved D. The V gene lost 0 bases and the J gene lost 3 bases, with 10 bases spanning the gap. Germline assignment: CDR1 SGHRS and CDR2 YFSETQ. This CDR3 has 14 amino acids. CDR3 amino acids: CASSLAEQNYEQYF. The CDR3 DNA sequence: TGCGCCAGCAGCTTGGCCGAACAGAACTACGAGCAGTACTTC.

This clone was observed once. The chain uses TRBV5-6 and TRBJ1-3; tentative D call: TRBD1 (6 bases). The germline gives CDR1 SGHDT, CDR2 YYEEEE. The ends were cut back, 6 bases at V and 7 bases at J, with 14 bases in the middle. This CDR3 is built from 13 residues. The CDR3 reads CASTGPQGNTIYF. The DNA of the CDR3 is TGTGCCAGCACAGGCCCACAGGGCAACACCATATATTTT.

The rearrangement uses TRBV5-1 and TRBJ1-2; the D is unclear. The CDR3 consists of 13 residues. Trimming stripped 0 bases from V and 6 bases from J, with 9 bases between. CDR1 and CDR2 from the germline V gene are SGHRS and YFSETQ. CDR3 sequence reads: CASSLALYDGYTF. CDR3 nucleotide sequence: TGCGCCAGCAGCTTGGCCCTGTACGATGGCTACACCTTC.

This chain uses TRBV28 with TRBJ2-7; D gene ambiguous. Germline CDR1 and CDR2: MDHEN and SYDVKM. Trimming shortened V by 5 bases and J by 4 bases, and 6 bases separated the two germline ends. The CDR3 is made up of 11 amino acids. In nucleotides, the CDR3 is TGTGCCAGCAGTGTAAGATACGAGCAGTACTTC. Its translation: CASSVRYEQYF.

CDR3 nucleotides: TGCGCCAGCAGCTCTTCGGGGGCTGGAAACACTGAAGCTTTCTTT. Its translation is CASSSSGAGNTEAFF. V gene TRBV5-1 combines with J gene TRBJ1-1; TRBD1 might be the D (6 bases). The germline gives CDR1 SGHRS, CDR2 YFSETQ. The V and J ends lost 3 bases and 2 bases respectively, with 14 bases between them. This CDR3 is 15 amino acids long. The entire variable domain, with the rest obtained from reference TRBV5-1 and TRBJ1-1, is as follows: KAGVTQTPRYLIKTRGQQVTLSCSPISGHRSVSWYQQTPGQGLQFLFEYFSETQRNKGNFPGRFSGRQFSNSRSEMNVSTLELGDSALYLCASSSSGAGNTEAFFGQGTRLTVV.

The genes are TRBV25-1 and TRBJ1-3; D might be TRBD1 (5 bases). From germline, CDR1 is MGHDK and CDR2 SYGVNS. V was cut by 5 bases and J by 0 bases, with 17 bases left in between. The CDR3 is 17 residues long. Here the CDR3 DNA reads TGTGCCAGCAGTCCTCCCCCGGGACGGAGCTCTGGAAACACCATATATTTT. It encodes CASSPPPGRSSGNTIYF.

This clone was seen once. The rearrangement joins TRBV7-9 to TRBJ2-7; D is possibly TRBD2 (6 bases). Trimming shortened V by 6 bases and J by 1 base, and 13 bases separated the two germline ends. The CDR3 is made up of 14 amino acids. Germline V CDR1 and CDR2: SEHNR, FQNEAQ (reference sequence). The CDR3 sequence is CASRFIGSSYEQYF. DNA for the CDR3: TGTGCCAGCAGGTTCATCGGGAGTTCCTACGAGCAGTACTTC.

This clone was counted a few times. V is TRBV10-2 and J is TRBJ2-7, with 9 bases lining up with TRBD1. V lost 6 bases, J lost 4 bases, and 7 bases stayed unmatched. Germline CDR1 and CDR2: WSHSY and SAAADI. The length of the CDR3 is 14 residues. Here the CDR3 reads CASRLGGQGYEQYF. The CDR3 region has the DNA TGCGCCAGCAGGCTCGGCGGACAGGGGTACGAGCAGTACTTC.

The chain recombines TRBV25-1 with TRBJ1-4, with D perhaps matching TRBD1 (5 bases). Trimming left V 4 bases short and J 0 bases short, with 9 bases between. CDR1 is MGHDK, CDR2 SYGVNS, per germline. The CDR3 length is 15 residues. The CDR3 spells CASSAPGPTNEKLFF. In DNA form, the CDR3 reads TGTGCCAGCAGTGCTCCGGGACCAACTAATGAAAAACTGTTTTTT.

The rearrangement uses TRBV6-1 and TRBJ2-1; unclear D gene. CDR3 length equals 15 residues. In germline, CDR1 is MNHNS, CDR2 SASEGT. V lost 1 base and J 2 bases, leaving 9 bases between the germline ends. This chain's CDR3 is CASSEGPEPYNEQFF. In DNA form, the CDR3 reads TGTGCCAGCAGTGAAGGACCAGAGCCCTACAATGAGCAGTTCTTC.

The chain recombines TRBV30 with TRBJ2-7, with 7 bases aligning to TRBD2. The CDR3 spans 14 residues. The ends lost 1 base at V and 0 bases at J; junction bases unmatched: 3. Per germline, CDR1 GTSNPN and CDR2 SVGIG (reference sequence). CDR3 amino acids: CAWSDPGGSYEQYF. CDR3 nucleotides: TGTGCCTGGAGTGACCCGGGGGGCTCCTACGAGCAGTACTTC.

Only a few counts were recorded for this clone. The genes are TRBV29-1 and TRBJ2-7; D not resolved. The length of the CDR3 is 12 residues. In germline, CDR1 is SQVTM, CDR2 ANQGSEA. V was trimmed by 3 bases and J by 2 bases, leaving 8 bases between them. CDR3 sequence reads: CSVETPTYEQYF. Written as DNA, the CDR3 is TGCAGCGTTGAGACACCGACCTACGAGCAGTACTTC.

DNA of the CDR3: TGTGCCAGCAGCTTAGTCGCGGGAGGGCACTACGAGCAGTACTTC. Its translation is CASSLVAGGHYEQYF. The V and J genes are TRBV11-3 and TRBJ2-7, with 9 bases identical to TRBD2. CDR1 is SGHNT, CDR2 YENEEA, per germline. The V and J ends lost 1 base and 3 bases, in that order; junction bases with no gene match: 4. The CDR3 sequence is 15 residues long.

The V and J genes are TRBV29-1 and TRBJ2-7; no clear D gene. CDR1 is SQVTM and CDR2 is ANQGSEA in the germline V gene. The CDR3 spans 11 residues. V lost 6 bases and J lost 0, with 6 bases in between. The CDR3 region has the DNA TGCAGCGTAGGTTACTCCTACGAGCAGTACTTC. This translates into CSVGYSYEQYF.

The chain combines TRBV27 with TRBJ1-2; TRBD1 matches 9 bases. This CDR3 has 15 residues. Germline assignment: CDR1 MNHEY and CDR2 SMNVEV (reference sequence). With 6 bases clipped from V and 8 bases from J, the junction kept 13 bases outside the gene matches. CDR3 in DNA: TGTGCCAGCAGGATTCACGCTGGACAGGGGCAAGGCTACACCTTC. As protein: CASRIHAGQGQGYTF.

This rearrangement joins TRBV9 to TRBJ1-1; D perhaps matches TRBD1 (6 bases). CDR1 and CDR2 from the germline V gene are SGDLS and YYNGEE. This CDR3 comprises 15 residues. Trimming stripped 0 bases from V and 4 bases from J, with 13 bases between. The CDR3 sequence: CASSVGGAQGTEAFF. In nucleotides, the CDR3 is TGTGCCAGCAGCGTAGGGGGGGCGCAAGGCACTGAAGCTTTCTTT.

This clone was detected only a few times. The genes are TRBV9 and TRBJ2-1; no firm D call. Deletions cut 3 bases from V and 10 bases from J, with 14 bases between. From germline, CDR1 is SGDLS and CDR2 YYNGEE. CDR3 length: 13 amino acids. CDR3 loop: CASSGEWATEQFF. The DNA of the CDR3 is TGTGCCAGCAGCGGCGAATGGGCCACAGAGCAGTTCTTC.

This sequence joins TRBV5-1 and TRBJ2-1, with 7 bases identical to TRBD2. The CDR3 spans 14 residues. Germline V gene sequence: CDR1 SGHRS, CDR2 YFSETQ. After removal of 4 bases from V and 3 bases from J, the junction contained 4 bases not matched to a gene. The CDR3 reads CASSLAANYNEQFF. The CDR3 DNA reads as TGCGCCAGCAGCCTAGCGGCAAACTACAATGAGCAGTTCTTC.

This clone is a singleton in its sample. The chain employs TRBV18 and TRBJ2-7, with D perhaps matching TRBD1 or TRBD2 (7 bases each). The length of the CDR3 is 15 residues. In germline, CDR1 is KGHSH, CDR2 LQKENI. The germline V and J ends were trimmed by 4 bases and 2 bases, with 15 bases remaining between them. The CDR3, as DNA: TGTGCCAGCTCACAGACCCCAGGGGGGGCCTACGAGCAGTACTTC. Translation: CASSQTPGGAYEQYF.

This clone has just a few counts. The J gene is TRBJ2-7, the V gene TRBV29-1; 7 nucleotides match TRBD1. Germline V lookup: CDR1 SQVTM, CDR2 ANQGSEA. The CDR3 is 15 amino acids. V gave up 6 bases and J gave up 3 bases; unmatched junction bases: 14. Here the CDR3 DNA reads TGCAGCGTACATACTGTACAGGGGCGTAGCTACGAGCAGTACTTC. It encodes CSVHTVQGRSYEQYF.

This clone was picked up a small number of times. In DNA form, the CDR3 reads TGCGCCAGCAGTGACCCAAGTCGGGCTGAAGCTTTCTTT. As protein: CASSDPSRAEAFF. V gene TRBV10-1 combines with J gene TRBJ1-1; D is unresolved. V lost 3 bases, J lost 6 bases, and 11 bases lay in between. Germline assignment: CDR1 WNHNN and CDR2 SYGVQD (reference sequence). The CDR3 runs 13 residues.

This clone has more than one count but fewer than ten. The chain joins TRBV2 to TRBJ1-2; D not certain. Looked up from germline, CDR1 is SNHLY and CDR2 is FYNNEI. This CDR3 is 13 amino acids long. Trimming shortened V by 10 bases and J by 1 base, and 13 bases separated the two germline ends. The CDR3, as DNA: TGTGCCACCAGAGCTACGGGTAACTATGGCTACACCTTC. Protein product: CATRATGNYGYTF.